This entry features one TCR beta chain sequence. What it binds is unknown. Relative to the germline gene, one junction end is altered; a read error may explain this. A modified ARM-PCR protocol with three rounds of nested PCR amplified TCRbeta. TCRdb independently ran MiXCR on the multiplex PCR reads; one entry per CDR3 protein. This table holds roughly 75,000 distinct CDR3 sequences, around 77% found once. The data are from a study of tumor and adjacent non-tumor tissue in lung cancer. No cell sorting was done before RNA was extracted from the tissue. Donors were chemotherapy-naive, newly diagnosed lung cancer surgical patients in China, August–late 2014. Whole-study findings and limits: Tumor repertoires had a smaller top 100 clone share than normal lung.

The germline gives CDR1 LGHNA, CDR2 YNFKEQ. The length of the CDR3 is 15 residues. Source material: lung tumor tissue. V is TRBV4-2 and J is TRBJ1-5; D gene unclear. The sequence was collected from a woman aged 45 to 65 with non-small cell lung cancer. The CDR3 DNA reads TGTGCCGGCAGCCAAGTCCAGGACGCCAATCAGCCCCAGCATTTT. Its protein is CAGSQVQDANQPQHF.